This T cell receptor (beta chain) was sequenced in a study of T-cell reconstitution after alpha-beta-depleted transplantation in children. Preparation of the TCRbeta library was carried out with unique molecular identifiers. TCRdb independently ran MiXCR on the PCR reads; one entry per CDR3 protein. The sample includes some 600,000 distinct CDR3 sequences, over 15% seen only once; the top ten take around 0.96%. Trimming took off 3 bases at V and 1 base at J, with 11 bases between the two ends. Germline V gene sequence: CDR1 DFQATT, CDR2 SNEGSKA (reference sequence). The CDR3 spans 14 residues. This material consisted of PBMCs from the stem cell graft donor, taken from the stem cell graft. This TCR derives from a human donor who donated a stem cell graft to a child with acute myeloid leukemia. The rearrangement joins TRBV20-1 to TRBJ2-3, with a possible D match to TRBD2 (6 bases). The CDR3 coding sequence is TGCAGTGCTAGCTTTAGCGGAGGCACAGATACGCAGTATTTT. This translates into CSASFSGGTDTQYF.